This entry describes one T cell receptor beta chain. What it recognizes is unknown. Here immunoSEQ multiplex PCR was the method, and the copy in TCRdb shows in-frame clones only, minus some. The sample records tens of thousands of clones, roughly 80% being singletons. These data come from a study of radiation and T cells in renal cell carcinoma. General observations from the study: From baseline, blood top tumor clonotypes peaked at 2 weeks post-radiation.

The CDR3 is 11 amino acids. The ends were cut back, 6 bases at V and 2 bases at J, with 3 bases in the middle. Germline loops: CDR1 LNHDA, CDR2 SQIVND (reference sequence). The time point is: blood 4 weeks post-SBRT, at nephrectomy. Treatment described: 15 Gy SBRT to primary tumor, nephrectomy 4 weeks later. Nephrectomy followed 15 Gy stereotactic body radiation by 4 weeks. This chain joins TRBV19 and TRBJ2-3, with no clear D. Source: blood, taken from a patient whose treatment included radiotherapy and nephrectomy. This clonotype was obtained from an older woman with renal cell carcinoma. The CDR3 reads CASRHTDTQYF. In DNA form, the CDR3 reads TGTGCCAGTAGGCACACAGATACGCAGTATTTT.